This T cell receptor (beta chain) was captured by sequencing in a study of breast tumors, draining lymph nodes, adjacent tissues. The CDR3 contains 15 residues. V was clipped by 6 bases and J by 4 bases; unmatched bases: 9. The germline V gene has CDR1 SGHRS and CDR2 YFSETQ. MiXCR, applied by TCRdb to the multiplex PCR reads, yields one record per CDR3 protein. The repertoire includes over 150,000 distinct CDR3 sequences, roughly a third of them detected once, and about 3.9% sits in the top ten. Breast cancer patients provided tissue from their axillary draining lymph nodes. Overall study findings and caveats: That most tumor T cells come from lymph nodes remained unproven. Data fit most tumor T cells coming from lymph node, expanding in tumor. Tumor TCR diversity was below lymph nodes but above nontumor tissue.

Of note for this clonotype: Its specificity is not known.

The clonotype comes from a female donor with breast cancer. Some clones in this sample may be carry-over from other donors' samples. Input material: axillary lymph node tissue. The chain has TRBV5-1 and TRBJ2-2; 7 positions agree with TRBD2. For the CDR3, the DNA is TGCGCCAGCACAGGGAGGGAGCCAAGCACCGGGGAGCTGTTTTTT. It translates to CASTGREPSTGELFF.